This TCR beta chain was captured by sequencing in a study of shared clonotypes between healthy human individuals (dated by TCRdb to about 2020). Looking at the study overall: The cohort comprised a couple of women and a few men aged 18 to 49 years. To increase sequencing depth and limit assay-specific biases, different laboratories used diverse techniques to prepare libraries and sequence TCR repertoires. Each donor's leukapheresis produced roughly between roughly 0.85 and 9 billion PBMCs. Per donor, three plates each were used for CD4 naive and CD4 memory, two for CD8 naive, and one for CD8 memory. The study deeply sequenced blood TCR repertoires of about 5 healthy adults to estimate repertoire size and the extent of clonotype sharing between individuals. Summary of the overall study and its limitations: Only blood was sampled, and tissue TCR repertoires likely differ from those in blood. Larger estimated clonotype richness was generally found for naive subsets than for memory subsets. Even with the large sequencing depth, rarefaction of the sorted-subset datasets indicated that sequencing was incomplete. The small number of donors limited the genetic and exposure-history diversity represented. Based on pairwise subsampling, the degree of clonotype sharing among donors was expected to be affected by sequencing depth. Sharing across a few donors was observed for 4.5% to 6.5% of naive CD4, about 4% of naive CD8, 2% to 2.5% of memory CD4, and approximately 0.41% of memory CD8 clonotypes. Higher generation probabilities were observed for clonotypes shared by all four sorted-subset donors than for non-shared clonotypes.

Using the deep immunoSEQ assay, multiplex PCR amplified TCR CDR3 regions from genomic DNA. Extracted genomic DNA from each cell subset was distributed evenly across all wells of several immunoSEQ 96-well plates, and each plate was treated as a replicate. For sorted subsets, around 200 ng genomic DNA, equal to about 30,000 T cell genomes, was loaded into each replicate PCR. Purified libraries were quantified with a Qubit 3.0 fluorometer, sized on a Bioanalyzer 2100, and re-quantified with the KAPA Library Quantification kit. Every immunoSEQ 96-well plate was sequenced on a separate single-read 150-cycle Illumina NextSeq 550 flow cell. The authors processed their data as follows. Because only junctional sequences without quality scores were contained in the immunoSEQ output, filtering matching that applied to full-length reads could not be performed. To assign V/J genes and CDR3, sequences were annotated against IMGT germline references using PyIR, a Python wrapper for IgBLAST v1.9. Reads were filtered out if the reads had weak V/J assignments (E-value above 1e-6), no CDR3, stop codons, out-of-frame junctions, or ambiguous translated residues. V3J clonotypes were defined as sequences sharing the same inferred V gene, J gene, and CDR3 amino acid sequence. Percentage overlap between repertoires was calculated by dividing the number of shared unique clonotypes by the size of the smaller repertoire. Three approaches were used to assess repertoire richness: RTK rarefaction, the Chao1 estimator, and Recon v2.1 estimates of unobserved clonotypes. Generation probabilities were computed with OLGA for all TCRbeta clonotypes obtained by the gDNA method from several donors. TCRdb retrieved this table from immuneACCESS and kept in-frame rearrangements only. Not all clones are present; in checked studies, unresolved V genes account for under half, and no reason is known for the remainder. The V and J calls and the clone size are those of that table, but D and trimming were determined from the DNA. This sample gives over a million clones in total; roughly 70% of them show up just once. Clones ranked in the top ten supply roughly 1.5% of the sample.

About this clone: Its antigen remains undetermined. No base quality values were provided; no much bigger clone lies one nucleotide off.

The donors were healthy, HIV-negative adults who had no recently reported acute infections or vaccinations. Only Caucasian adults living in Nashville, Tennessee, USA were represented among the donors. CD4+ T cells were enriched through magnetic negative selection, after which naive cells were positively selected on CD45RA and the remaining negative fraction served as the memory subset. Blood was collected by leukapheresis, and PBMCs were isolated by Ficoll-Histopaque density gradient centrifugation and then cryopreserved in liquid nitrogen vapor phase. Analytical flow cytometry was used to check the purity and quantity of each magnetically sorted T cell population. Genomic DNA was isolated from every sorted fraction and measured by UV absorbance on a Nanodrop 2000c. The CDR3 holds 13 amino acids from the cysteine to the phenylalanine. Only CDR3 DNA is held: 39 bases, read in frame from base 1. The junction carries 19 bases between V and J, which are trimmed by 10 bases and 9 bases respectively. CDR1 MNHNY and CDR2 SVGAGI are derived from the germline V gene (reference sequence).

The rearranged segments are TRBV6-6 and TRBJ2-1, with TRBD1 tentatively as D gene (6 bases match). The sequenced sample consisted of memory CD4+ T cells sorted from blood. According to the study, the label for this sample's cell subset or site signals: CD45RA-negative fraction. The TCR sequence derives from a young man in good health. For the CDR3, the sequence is CANGAGQLGEQFF. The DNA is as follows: TGTGCCAACGGTGCAGGACAGCTTGGTGAGCAGTTCTTC.